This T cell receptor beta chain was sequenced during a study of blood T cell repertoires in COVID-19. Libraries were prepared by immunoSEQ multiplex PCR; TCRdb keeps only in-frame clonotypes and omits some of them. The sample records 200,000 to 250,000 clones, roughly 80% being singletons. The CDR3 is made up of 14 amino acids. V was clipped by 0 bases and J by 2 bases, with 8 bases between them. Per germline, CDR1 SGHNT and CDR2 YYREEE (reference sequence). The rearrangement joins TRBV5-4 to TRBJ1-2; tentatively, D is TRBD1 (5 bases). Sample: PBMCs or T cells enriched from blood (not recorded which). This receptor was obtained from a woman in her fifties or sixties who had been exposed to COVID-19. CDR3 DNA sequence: TGTGCCAGCAGCTTGGGACAGAAGAACTATGGCTACACCTTC. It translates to CASSLGQKNYGYTF.